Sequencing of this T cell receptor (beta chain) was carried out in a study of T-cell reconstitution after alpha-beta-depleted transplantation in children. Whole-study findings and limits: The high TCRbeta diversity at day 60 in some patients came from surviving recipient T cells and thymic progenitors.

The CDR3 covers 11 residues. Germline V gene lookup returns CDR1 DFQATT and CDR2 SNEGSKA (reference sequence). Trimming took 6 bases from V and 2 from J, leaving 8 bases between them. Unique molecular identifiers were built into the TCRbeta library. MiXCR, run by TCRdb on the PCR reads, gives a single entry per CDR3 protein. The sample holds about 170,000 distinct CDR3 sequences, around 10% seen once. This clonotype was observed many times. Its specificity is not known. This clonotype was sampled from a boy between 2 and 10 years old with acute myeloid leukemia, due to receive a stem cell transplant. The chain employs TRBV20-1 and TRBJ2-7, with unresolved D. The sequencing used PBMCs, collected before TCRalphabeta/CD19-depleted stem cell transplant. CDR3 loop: CSAPLTYEQYF. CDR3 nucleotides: TGCAGTGCCCCTCTCACCTACGAGCAGTACTTC.